This paragraph reports one T cell receptor beta chain. What it binds is unknown. These data originate in a study of OX40 agonist ivuxolimab in advanced cancers. Study details: The mean age was approximately 56 years, ranging from 23 to 79, with 82.7% of participants male.

Findings of the study overall: CD8+ T cells averaged more expanded clones than CD4+.

V shed 1 base, J shed 4 bases, and the junction held 3 bases outside the gene matches. Germline CDR1 is SGHRS and CDR2 is YFSETQ. The CDR3 consists of 15 residues. The table came from immunoSEQ multiplex PCR; TCRdb's copy has only in-frame clones and leaves some out. Among approximately 70,000 clones listed, 75% to 80% were seen once. The input for sequencing was CD4+ or CD8+ T cells sorted from blood, taken in a trial of the OX40 agonist ivuxolimab. This sequence joins TRBV5-1 and TRBJ2-1, with 9 bases matching TRBD1. The TCR was taken from an adult with an advanced solid tumor such as melanoma, head and neck, liver or kidney cancer. CDR3 amino acids: CASSLTGGGYNEQFF. The CDR3 DNA is TGCGCCAGCAGCTTGACAGGGGGCGGTTACAATGAGCAGTTCTTC.